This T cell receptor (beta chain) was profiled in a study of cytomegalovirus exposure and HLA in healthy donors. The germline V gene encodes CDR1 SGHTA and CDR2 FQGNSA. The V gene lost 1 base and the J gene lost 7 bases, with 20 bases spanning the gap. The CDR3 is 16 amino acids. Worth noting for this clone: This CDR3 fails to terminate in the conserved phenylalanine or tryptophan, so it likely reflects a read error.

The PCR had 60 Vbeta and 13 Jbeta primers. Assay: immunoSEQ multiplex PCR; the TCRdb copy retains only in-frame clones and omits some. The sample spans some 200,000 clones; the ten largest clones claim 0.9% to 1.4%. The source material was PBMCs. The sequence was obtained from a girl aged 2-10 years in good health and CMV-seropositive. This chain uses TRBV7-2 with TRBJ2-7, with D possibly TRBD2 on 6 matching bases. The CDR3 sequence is CASSLGVPGVGGEQYL. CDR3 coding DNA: TGTGCCAGCAGCTTAGGAGTCCCGGGAGTGGGTGGAGAGCAGTACCTC.